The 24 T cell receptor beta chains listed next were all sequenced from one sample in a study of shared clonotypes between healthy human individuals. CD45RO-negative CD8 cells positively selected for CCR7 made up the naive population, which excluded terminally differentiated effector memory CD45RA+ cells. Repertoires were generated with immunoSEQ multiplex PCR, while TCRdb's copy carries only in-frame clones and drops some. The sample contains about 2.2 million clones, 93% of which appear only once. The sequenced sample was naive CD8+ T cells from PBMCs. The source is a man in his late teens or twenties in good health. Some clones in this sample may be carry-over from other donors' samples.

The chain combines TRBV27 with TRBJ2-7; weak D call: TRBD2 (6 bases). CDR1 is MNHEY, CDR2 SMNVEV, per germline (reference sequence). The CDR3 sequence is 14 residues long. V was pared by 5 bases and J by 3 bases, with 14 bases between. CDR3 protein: CASSHQGLYYEQYF. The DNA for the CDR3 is TGTGCCAGCAGTCACCAGGGACTCTACTACGAGCAGTACTTC.

The CDR3 DNA follows: TGTGCCAGCAGGGGACTAGCGGGGGTACCGAACACCGGGGAGCTGTTTTTT. This encodes CASRGLAGVPNTGELFF. The V gene is TRBV27, the J gene TRBJ2-2; TRBD2 matches 14 bases. Trimming took 6 bases from V and 0 from J; bases not matched to a gene: 3. Per the germline V gene, CDR1 is MNHEY and CDR2 is SMNVEV (reference sequence). The CDR3 runs to 17 residues.

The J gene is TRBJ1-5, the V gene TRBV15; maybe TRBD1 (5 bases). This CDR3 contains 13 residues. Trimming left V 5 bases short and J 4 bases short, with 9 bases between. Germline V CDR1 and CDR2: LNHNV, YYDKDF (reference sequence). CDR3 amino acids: CATSVDRNQPQHF. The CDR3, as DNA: TGTGCCACCAGCGTCGACAGAAATCAGCCCCAGCATTTT.

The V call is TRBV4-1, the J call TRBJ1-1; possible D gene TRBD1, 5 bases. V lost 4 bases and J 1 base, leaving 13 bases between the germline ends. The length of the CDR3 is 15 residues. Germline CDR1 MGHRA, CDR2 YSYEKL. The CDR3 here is CASSRGKLPNTEAFF. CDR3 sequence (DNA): TGCGCCAGCAGCCGGGGGAAACTCCCGAACACTGAAGCTTTCTTT.

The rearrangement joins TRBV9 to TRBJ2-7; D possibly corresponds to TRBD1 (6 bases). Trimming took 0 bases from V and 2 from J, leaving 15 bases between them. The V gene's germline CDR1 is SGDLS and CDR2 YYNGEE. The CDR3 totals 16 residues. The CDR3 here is CASSVESTGKTYEQYF. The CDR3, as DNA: TGTGCCAGCAGCGTAGAGTCTACAGGGAAGACCTACGAGCAGTACTTC.

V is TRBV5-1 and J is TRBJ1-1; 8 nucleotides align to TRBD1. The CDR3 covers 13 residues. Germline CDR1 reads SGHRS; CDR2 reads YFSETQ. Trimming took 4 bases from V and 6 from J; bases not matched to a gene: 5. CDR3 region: CASSLWTGSEAFF. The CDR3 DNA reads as TGCGCCAGCAGCCTATGGACAGGGTCTGAAGCTTTCTTT.

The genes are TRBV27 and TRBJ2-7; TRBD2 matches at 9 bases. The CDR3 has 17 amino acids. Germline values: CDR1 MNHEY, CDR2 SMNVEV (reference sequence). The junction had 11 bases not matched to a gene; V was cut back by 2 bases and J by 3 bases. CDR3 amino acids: CASSLIMGASGNYEQYF. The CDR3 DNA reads TGTGCCAGCAGTTTAATAATGGGGGCTAGCGGGAACTACGAGCAGTACTTC.

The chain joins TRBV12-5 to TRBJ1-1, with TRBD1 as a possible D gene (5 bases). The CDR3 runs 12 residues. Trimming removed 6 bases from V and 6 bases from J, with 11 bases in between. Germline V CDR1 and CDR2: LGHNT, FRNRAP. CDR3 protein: CASGNGGAEAFF. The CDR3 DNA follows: TGTGCTAGTGGCAACGGAGGGGCTGAAGCTTTCTTT.

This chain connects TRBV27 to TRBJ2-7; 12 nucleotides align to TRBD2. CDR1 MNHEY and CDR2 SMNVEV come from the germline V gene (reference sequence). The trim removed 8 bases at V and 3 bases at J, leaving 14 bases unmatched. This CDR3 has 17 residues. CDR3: CASGGLAGFNKGYEQYF. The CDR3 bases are TGTGCCAGCGGGGGACTAGCGGGCTTCAATAAGGGCTACGAGCAGTACTTC.

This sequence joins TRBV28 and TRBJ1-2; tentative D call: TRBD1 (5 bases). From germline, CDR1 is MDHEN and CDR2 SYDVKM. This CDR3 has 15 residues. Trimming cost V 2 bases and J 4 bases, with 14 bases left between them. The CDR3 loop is CASSLEGQGLYGYTF. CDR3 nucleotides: TGTGCCAGCAGTTTAGAGGGGCAGGGCCTCTATGGCTACACCTTC.

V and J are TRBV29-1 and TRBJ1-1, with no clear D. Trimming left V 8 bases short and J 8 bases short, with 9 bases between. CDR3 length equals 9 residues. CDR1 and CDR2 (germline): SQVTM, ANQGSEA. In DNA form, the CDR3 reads TGCAGCTCGGGGAGAGAAGCTTTCTTT. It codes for CSSGREAFF.

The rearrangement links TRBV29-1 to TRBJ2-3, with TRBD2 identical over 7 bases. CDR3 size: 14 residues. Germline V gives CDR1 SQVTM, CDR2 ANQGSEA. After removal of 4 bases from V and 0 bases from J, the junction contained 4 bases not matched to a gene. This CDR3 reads CSVASGYSTDTQYF. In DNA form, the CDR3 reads TGCAGCGTTGCTAGCGGATATAGCACAGATACGCAGTATTTT.

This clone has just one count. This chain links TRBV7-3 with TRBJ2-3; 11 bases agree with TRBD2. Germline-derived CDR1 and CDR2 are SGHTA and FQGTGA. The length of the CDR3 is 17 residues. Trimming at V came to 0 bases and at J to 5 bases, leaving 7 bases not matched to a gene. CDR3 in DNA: TGTGCCAGCAGCTTAACGGTAGCGGGAGGGGAAGGAGATACGCAGTATTTT. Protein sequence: CASSLTVAGGEGDTQYF.

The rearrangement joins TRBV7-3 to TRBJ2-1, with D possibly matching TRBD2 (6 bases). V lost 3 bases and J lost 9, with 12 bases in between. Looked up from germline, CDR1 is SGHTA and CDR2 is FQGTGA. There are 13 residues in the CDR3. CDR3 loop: CASSLGRGGEQFF. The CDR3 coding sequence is TGTGCCAGCAGCTTGGGTAGGGGAGGTGAGCAGTTCTTC. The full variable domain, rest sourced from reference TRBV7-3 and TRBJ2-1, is GAGVSQTPSNKVTEKGKYVELRCDPISGHTALYWYRQSLGQGPEFLIYFQGTGAADDSGLPNDRFFAVRPEGSVSTLKIQRTERGDSAVYLCASSLGRGGEQFFGPGTRLTVL.

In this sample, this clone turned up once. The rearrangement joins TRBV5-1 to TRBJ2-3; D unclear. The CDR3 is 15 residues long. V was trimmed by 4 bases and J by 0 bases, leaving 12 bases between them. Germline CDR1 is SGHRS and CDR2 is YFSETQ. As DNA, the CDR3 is TGCGCCAGCAGCCCAATGACGACTAGCACAGATACGCAGTATTTT. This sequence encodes CASSPMTTSTDTQYF.

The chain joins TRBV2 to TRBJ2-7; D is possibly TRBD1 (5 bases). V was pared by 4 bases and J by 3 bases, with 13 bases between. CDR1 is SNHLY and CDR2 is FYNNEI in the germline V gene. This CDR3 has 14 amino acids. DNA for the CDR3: TGTGCCAGCAGTGGGAAGACAGATCTCTACGAGCAGTACTTC. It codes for CASSGKTDLYEQYF.

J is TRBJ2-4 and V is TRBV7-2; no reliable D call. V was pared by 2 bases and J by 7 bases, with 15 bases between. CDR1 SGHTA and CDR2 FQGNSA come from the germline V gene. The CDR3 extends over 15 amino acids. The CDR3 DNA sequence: TGTGCCAGCAGCTTACCTAGGACCCCTAGTAACATTCAGTACTTC. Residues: CASSLPRTPSNIQYF.

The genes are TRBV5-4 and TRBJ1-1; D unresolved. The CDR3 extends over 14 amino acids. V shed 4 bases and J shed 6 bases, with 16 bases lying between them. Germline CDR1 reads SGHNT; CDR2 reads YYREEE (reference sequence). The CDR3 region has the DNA TGTGCCAGCAGCACACGGGGTTTTGCGGCTGAAGCTTTCTTT. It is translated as CASSTRGFAAEAFF. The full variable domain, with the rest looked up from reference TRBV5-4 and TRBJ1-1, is ETGVTQSPTHLIKTRGQQVTLRCSSQSGHNTVSWYQQALGQGPQFIFQYYREEENGRGNFPPRFSGLQFPNYSSELNVNALELDDSALYLCASSTRGFAAEAFFGQGTRLTVV.

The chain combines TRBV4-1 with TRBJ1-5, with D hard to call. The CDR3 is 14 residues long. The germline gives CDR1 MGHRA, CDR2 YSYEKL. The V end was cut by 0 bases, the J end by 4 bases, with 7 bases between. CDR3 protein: CASSQENPNQPQHF. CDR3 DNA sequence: TGCGCCAGCAGCCAAGAGAACCCTAATCAGCCCCAGCATTTT.

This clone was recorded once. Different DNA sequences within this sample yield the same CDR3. This CDR3 reads CASSLTTYNEQFF. DNA for the CDR3: TGTGCCAGCAGCCTTACCACCTACAATGAGCAGTTCTTC. The rearrangement uses TRBV27 and TRBJ2-1; no definite D call. Germline CDR1 is MNHEY and CDR2 is SMNVEV (reference sequence). Trimming removed 6 bases from V and 2 bases from J, with 8 bases in between. This CDR3 contains 13 residues.

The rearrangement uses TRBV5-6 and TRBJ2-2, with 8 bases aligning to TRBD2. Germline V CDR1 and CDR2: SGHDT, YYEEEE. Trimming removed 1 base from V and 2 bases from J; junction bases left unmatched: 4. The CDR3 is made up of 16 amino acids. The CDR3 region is CASSLSRTSNTGELFF. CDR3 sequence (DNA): TGTGCCAGCAGCTTGAGTCGGACTAGCAACACCGGGGAGCTGTTTTTT. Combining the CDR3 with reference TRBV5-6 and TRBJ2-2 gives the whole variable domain DAGVTQSPTHLIKTRGQQVTLRCSPKSGHDTVSWYQQALGQGPQFIFQYYEEEERQRGNFPDRFSGHQFPNYSSELNVNALLLGDSALYLCASSLSRTSNTGELFFGEGSRLTVL.

The CDR3 loop reads CASSPSGGAIPNEQFF. In nucleotides, the CDR3 is TGTGCCAGCAGTCCCTCAGGGGGCGCGATCCCCAATGAGCAGTTCTTC. This chain links TRBV27 with TRBJ2-1, with 8 bases that match TRBD1. Germline V lookup: CDR1 MNHEY, CDR2 SMNVEV (reference sequence). The CDR3 extends over 16 amino acids. Germline trimming cut 5 bases from V and 6 bases from J; bases unmatched to any gene: 12.

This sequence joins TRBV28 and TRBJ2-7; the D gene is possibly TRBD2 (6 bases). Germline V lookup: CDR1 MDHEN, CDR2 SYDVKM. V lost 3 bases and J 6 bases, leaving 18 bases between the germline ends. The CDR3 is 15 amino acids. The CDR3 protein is CASSFFLEGKGEQYF. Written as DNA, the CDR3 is TGTGCCAGCAGTTTTTTCTTGGAGGGAAAGGGCGAGCAGTACTTC.

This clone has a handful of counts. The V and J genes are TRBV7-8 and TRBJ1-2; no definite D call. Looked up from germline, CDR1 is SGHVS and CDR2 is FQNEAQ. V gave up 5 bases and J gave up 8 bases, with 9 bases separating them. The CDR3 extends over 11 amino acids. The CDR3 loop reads CASSAPWGYTF. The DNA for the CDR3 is TGTGCCAGCAGCGCTCCATGGGGCTACACCTTC.